Described below is a single T cell receptor (beta chain) sequence and its context. Its target is unknown. V shed 2 bases, J shed 7 bases, and the junction held 7 bases outside the gene matches. The CDR3 is 15 amino acids. The source of the sample is a study of post-analysis software for immune sequencing data. Overall study context: Both relapsing-remitting and secondary progressive multiple sclerosis featured among the disease courses, as did progressive-relapsing multiple sclerosis.

Unique molecular identifiers were built into the TCR beta cDNA libraries. TCRdb called the PCR reads again in MiXCR, with one record for every CDR3 protein. The sample has 150,000 to 200,000 distinct CDR3 sequences, approximately 28% seen once. Findings and limits, study-wide: When patients were compared with controls, a handful of TRBV segments were more frequent, TRBV5-6, TRBV5-1 and TRBV20-1 among them.

The sequence was collected from a girl aged 5 to 17 with multiple sclerosis. Material for sequencing was blood. The V gene is TRBV12-3 or TRBV12-4, the J gene TRBJ1-4; TRBD1 matches at 7 bases. The CDR3 here is CASSLSTSGGEKLFF. CDR3 nucleotides: TGTGCCAGCAGTTTAAGTACGTCAGGGGGTGAAAAACTGTTTTTT.